This TCR beta chain was documented in a study of identical twins (dated by TCRdb to 2016 to 2017). The study in broad terms: TCR alpha and beta repertoires from monozygotic twins, unrelated adults of various ages and cord blood were deep-sequenced to test whether fetal clonotypes persist. Replicate twin experiments were performed at different times using different library preparation protocols to rule out contamination.

All donors were healthy Caucasians. The twin cohort consisted of three pairs of female monozygotic twins, all aged roughly 18 to 29 years. CD4+ and CD8+ T cell populations were isolated with positive isolation kits from Invitrogen. Here V drops 5 bases and J drops 5 bases, and the junction holds 8 bases not matched to any gene. Including cysteine and phenylalanine, the CDR3 has 14 amino acids. Just CDR3 DNA is preserved here, 42 bases in frame from base 1. CDR1 and CDR2 are drawn from the germline V gene: SGHAT, FQNNGV. Results the study describes overall, beyond this receptor: A weaker excess of twin sharing was found in beta out-of-frame sequences because the signal-to-noise ratio was lowered by fewer shared sequences. Abundant cord blood beta clonotypes carried fewer insertions; young adult naive repertoires showed a weaker similar trend, while memory repertoires showed none. In monozygotic twins, out-of-frame TCR alpha sharing was systematically underestimated by recombination models, although the models agreed with sharing between unrelated individuals. Compared with coincidental sharing between unrelated individuals, an excess of low generation-probability sequences was observed among out-of-frame TCR alpha sequences shared between twins. Because the same donors could not be followed over many years, the conclusions relied on cross-sectional statistical analysis. Zero-insertion analyses could be partly confounded by invariant T cells such as MAIT and iNKT, although diverse VJ usage argued against such confounding for most clonotypes.

Receptors were amplified or captured by 5' RACE. Reads for this sample came from an Illumina HiSeq 2000. A universal primer binding site was introduced by template switching, and a unique molecular identifier was present in the final cDNA, enabling accurate counting of TCR cDNA molecules. First-strand cDNA for TCR alpha and beta chains was synthesized from specific primers in the conserved constant-segment region. Each cDNA library was double barcoded, with a SMART-Mk sample barcode plus Illumina barcodes, to control for contamination. TruSeq adapter sequences along with Illumina sample barcodes were introduced in two successive PCR steps. The TCR alpha and beta cDNA libraries were sequenced on the Illumina HiSeq platform using custom primers. In the paper's pipeline: MiGEC was used to process raw reads and extract unique molecular identifiers, and MiXCR was used to find CDR3 positions. Recombination models were inferred per individual with the repgenHMM and IGoR tools using an EM algorithm. Shared clonotype analysis was performed with the tcR package in R, normalizing sharing by the product of cloneset sizes. Out-of-frame nonproductive sequences were analyzed to study raw recombination free of thymic and clonal selection effects. TCRdb reran the public reads through fastp at Q25 and MiXCR, keeping productive beta chains. Rows are unified per CDR3 protein, each entry keeping the most common DNA and genes. The V and J calls were not made by the authors but by TCRdb's processing. The sample table lists around 480,000 distinct CDR3 sequences, more than 13% of them with a count of one. The biggest ten clones account for 0.52% of the sample.

This clonotype has just a few counts. It has no known antigen specificity. Base qualities are not at hand, and no much larger clone is one base apart. These same data were also listed under a study on yellow fever vaccine responses in identical twins. That second report states: The T cell response to vaccination in identical twins was reported by the authors to appear partly convergent and partly personalized. In identical twins, the study followed T cell clones that responded to the vaccine with precision.

The TCR sequence derives from a woman younger than 30 in good health. Sequenced: CD4+ T cells sorted from blood. The chain is made from TRBV11-2 and TRBJ2-7; 8 junctional bases match TRBD2. The nucleotides are TGTGCCAGCAGCATATACCGGGAGGGCCACGAGCAGTACTTC. This is translated as CASSIYREGHEQYF. Full variable domain (CDR3 extended with the reference TRBV11-2 and TRBJ2-7 proteins): EAGVAQSPRYKIIEKRQSVAFWCNPISGHATLYWYQQILGQGPKLLIQFQNNGVVDDSQLPKDRFSAERLKGVDSTLKIQPAKLEDSAVYLCASSIYREGHEQYFGPGTRLTVT.